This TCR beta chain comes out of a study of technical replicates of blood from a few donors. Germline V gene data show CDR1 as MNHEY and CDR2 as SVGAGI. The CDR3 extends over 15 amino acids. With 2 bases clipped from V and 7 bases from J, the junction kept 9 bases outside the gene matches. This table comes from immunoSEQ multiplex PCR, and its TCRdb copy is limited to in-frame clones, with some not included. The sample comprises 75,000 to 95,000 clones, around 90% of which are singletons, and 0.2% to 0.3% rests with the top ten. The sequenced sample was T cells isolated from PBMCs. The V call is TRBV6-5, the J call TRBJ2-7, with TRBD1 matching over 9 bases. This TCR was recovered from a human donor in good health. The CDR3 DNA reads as TGTGCCAGCAGTTACACCAACAGGGGGCGTTTTGAGCAGTACTTC. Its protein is CASSYTNRGRFEQYF.